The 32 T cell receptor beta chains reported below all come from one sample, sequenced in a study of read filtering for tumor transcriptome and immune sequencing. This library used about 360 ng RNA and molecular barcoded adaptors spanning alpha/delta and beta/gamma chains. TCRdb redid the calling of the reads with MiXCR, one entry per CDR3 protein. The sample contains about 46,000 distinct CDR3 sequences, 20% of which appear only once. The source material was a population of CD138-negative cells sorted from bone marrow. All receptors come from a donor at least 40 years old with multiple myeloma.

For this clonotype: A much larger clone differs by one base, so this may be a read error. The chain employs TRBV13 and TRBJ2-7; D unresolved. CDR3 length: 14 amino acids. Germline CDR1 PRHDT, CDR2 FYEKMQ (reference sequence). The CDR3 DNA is TGTGCCAGCGGCTTAGAATTGGGGAACTACGAGCAGTACTTC. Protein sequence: CASGLELGNYEQYF. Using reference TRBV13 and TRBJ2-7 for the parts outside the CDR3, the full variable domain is AAGVIQSPRHLIKEKRETATLKCYPIPRHDTVYWYQQGPGQDPQFLISFYEKMQSDKGSIPDRFSAQQFSDYHSELNMSSLELGDSALYFCASGLELGNYEQYFGPGTRLTVT.

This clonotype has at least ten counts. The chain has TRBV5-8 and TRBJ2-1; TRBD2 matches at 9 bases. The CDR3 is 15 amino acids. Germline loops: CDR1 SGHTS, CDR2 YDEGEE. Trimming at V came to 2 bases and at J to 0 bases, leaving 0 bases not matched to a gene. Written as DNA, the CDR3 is TGTGCCAGCAGCTTTAGCGGGAGCTCCTACAATGAGCAGTTCTTC. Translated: CASSFSGSSYNEQFF.

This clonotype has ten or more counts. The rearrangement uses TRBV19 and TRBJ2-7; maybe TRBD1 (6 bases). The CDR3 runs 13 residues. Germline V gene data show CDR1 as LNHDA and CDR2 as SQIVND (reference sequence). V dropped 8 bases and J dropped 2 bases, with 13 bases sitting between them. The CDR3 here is CASHGTLTYEQYF. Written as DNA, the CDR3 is TGTGCCAGTCACGGGACACTCACCTACGAGCAGTACTTC.

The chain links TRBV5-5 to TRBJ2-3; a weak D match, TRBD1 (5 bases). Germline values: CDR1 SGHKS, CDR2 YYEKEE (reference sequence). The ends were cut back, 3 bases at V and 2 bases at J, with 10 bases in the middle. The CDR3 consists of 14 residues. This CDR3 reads CASSSRQSTDTQYF. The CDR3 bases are TGTGCCAGCAGCTCCCGACAGTCCACAGATACGCAGTATTTT.

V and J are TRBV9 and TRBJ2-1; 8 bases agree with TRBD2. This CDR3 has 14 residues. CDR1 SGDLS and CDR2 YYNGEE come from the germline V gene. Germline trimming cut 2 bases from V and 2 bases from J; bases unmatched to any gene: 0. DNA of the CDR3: TGTGCCAGCAGCGTGGGACTAGCCTACAATGAGCAGTTCTTC. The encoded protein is CASSVGLAYNEQFF.

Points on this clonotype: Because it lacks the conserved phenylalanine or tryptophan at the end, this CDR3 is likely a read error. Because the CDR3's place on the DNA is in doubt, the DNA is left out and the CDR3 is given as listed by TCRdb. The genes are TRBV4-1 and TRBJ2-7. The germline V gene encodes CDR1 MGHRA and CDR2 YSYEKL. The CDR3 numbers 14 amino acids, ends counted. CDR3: CASSERVASYERYL.

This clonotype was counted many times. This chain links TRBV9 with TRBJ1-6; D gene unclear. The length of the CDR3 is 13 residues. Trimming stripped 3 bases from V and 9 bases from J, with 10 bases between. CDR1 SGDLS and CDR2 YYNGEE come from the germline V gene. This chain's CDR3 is CASSATESSPLHF. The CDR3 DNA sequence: TGTGCCAGCAGCGCTACCGAGAGTTCACCCCTCCACTTT.

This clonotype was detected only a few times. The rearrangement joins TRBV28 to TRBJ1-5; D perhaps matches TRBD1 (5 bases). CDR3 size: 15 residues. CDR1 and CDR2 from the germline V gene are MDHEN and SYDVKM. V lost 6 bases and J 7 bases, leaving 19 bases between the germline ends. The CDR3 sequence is CASRQMLGGWQPQHF. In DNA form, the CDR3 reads TGTGCCAGCAGGCAGATGTTGGGGGGGTGGCAGCCCCAGCATTTT.

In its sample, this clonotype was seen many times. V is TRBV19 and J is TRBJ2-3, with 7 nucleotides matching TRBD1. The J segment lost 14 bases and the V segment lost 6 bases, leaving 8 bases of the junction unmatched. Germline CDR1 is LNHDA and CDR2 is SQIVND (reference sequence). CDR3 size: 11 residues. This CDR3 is CASRRQGRPYF. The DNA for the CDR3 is TGTGCCAGTAGAAGACAGGGTCGCCCGTATTTT.

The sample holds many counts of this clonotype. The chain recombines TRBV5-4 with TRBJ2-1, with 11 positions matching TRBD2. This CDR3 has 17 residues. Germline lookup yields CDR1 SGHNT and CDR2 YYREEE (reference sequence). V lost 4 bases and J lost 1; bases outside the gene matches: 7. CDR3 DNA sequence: TGTGCCAGCAGCAACAAACTAGCGGGGGCTTCCTACAATGAGCAGTTCTTC. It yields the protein CASSNKLAGASYNEQFF.

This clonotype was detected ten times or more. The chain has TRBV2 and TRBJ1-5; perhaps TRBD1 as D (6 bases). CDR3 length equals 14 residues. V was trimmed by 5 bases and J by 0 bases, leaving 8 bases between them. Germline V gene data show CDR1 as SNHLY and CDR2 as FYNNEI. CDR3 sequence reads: CASSTGYSNQPQHF. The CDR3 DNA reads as TGTGCCAGCAGTACAGGGTATAGCAATCAGCCCCAGCATTTT. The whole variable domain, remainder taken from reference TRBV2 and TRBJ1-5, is EPEVTQTPSHQVTQMGQEVILRCVPISNHLYFYWYRQILGQKVEFLVSFYNNEISEKSEIFDDQFSVERPDGSNFTLKIRSTKLEDSAMYFCASSTGYSNQPQHFGDGTRLSIL.

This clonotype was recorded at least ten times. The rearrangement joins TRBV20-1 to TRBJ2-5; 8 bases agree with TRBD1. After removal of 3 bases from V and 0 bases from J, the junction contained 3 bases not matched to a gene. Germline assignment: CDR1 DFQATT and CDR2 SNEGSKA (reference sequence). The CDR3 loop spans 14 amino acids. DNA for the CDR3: TGCAGTGCTAGGGCGGACAGGGACCAAGAGACCCAGTACTTC. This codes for CSARADRDQETQYF.

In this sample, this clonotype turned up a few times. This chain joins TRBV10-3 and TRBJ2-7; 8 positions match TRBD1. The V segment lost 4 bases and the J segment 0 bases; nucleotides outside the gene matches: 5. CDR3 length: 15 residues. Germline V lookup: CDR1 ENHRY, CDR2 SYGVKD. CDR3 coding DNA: TGTGCCATCAGTGGCCGGGACAGGAGCTCCTACGAGCAGTACTTC. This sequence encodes CAISGRDRSSYEQYF.

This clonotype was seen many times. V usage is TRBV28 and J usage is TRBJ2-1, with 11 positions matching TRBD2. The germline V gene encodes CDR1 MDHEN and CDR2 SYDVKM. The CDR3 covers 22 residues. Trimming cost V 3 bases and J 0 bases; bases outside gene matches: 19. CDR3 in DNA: TGTGCCAGCAGTTTGTCGTTGTGGGAGGTTAGCGGGAGGGGGAGCTCCTACAATGAGCAGTTCTTC. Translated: CASSLSLWEVSGRGSSYNEQFF.

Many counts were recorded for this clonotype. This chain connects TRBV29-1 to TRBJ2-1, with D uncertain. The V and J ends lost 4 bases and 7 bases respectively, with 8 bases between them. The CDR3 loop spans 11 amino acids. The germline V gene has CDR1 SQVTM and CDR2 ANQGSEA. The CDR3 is CSVARVNEQFF. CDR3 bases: TGCAGCGTTGCTAGGGTGAATGAGCAGTTCTTC.

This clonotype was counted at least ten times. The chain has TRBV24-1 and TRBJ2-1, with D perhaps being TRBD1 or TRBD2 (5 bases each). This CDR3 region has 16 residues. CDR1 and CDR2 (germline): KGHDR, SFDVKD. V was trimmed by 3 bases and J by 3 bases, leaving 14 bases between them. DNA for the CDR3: TGTGCCACCAGTGATCCCGGGACGTTTCACTACAATGAGCAGTTCTTC. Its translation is CATSDPGTFHYNEQFF.

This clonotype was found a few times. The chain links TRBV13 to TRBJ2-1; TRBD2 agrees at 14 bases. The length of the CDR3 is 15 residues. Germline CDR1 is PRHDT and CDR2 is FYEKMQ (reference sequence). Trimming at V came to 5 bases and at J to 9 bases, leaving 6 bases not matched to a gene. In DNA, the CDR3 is TGTGCCAGCAGCCCAGGGACTAGCGGGAGTAGTGAGCAGTTCTTC. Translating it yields CASSPGTSGSSEQFF.

The CDR3 loop reads CASSPGQGAGETQYF. Here the CDR3 DNA reads TGTGCCAGCAGCCCAGGACAGGGGGCGGGAGAGACCCAGTACTTC. The gene calls are TRBV5-6 and TRBJ2-5; 11 bases fit TRBD1. The length of the CDR3 is 15 residues. With 4 bases clipped from V and 4 bases from J, the junction kept 6 bases outside the gene matches. Germline assignment: CDR1 SGHDT and CDR2 YYEEEE.

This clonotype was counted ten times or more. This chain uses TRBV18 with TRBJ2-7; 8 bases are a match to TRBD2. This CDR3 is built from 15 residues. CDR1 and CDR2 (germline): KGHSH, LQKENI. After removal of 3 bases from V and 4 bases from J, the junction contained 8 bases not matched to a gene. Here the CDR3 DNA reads TGTGCCAGCTCACCGAGCCCGGGAGGGCAGTACGAGCAGTACTTC. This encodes CASSPSPGGQYEQYF. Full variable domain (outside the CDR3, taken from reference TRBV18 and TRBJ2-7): NAGVMQNPRHLVRRRGQEARLRCSPMKGHSHVYWYRQLPEEGLKFMVYLQKENIIDESGMPKERFSAEFPKEGPSILRIQQVVRGDSAAYFCASSPSPGGQYEQYFGPGTRLTVT.

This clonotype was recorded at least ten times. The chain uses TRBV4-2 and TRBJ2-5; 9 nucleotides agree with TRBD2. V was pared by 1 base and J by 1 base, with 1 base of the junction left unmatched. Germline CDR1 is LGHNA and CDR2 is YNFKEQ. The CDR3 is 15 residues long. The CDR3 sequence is CASSQASGVQETQYF. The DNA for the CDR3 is TGTGCCAGCAGCCAAGCTAGCGGGGTCCAAGAGACCCAGTACTTC.

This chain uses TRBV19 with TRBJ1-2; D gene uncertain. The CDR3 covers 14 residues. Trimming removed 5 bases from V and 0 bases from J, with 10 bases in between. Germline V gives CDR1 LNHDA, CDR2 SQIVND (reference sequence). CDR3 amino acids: CASSVWGTNYGYTF. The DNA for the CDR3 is TGTGCCAGTAGTGTTTGGGGAACTAACTATGGCTACACCTTC.

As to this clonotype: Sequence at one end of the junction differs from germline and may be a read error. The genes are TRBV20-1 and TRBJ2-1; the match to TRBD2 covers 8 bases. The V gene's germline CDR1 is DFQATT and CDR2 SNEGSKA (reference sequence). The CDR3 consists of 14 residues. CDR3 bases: TGCAGTGCAAGAAGCGGGAGCTCCTACAATGAGCAGTCCTTC. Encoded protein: CSARSGSSYNEQSF.

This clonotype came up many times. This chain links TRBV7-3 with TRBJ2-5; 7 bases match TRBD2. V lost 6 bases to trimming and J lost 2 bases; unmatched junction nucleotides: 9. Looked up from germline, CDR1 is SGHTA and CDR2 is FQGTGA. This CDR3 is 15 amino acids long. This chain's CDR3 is CASRPTGGPQETQYF. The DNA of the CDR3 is TGTGCCAGCAGGCCGACGGGAGGCCCTCAAGAGACCCAGTACTTC.

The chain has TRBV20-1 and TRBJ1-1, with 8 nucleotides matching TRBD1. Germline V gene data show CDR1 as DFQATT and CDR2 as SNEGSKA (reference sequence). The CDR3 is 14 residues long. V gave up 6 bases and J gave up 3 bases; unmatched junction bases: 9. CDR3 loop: CSAEQGVADTEAFF. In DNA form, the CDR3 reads TGCAGTGCAGAACAGGGGGTGGCGGACACTGAAGCTTTCTTT.

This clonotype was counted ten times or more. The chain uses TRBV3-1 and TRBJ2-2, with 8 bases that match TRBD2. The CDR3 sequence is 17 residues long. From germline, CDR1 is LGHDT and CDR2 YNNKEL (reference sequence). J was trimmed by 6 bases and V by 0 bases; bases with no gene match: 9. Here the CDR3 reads CASSQEAGLVLSGELFF. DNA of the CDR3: TGTGCCAGCAGCCAAGAAGCGGGACTAGTACTGTCCGGGGAGCTGTTTTTT.

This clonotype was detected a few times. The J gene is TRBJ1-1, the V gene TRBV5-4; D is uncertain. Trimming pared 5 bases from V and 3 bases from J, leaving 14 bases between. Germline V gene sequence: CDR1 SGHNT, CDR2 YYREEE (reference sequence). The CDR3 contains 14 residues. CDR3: CASRPGLIDTEAFF. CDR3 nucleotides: TGTGCCAGCAGGCCTGGACTGATTGACACTGAAGCTTTCTTT.

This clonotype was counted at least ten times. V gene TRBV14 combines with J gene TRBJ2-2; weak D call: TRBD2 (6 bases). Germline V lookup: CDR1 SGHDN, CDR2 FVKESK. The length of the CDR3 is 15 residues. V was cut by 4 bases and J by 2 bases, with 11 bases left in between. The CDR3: CASSPSGTNTGELFF. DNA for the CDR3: TGTGCCAGCAGCCCTTCGGGGACTAACACCGGGGAGCTGTTTTTT.

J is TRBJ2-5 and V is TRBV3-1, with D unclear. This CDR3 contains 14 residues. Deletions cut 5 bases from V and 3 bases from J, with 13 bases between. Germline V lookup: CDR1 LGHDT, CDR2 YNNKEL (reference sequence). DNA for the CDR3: TGTGCCAGCAGCGCCCTAAGTAAAAAAGAGACCCAGTACTTC. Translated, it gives CASSALSKKETQYF.

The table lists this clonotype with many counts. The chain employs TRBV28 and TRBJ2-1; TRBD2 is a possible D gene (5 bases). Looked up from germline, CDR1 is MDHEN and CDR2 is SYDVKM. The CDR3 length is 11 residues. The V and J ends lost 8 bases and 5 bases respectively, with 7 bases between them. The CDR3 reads CASEGNNEQFF. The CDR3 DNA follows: TGTGCCAGCGAGGGCAACAATGAGCAGTTCTTC. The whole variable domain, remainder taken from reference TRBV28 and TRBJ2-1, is DVKVTQSSRYLVKRTGEKVFLECVQDMDHENMFWYRQDPGLGLRLIYFSYDVKMKEKGDIPEGYSVSREKKERFSLILESASTNQTSMYLCASEGNNEQFFGPGTRLTVL.

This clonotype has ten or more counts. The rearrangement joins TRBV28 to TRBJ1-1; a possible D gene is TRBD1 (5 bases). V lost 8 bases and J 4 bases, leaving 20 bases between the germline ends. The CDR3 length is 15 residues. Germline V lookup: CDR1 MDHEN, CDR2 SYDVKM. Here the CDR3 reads CASGGDPPAFTEAFF. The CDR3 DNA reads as TGTGCCAGCGGGGGGGATCCTCCGGCATTCACTGAAGCTTTCTTT. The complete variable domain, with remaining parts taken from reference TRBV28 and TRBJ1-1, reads DVKVTQSSRYLVKRTGEKVFLECVQDMDHENMFWYRQDPGLGLRLIYFSYDVKMKEKGDIPEGYSVSREKKERFSLILESASTNQTSMYLCASGGDPPAFTEAFFGQGTRLTVV.

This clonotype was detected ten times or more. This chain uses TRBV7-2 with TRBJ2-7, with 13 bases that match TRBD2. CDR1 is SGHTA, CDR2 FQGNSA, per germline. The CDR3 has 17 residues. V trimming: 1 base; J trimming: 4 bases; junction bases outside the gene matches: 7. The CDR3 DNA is TGTGCCAGCAGCTTAGAGCCGGGACTAGCGGGACCGTACGAGCAGTACTTC. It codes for CASSLEPGLAGPYEQYF. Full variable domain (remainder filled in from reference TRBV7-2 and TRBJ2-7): GAGVSQSPSNKVTEKGKDVELRCDPISGHTALYWYRQSLGQGLEFLIYFQGNSAPDKSGLPSDRFSAERTGGSVSTLTIQRTQQEDSAVYLCASSLEPGLAGPYEQYFGPGTRLTVT.

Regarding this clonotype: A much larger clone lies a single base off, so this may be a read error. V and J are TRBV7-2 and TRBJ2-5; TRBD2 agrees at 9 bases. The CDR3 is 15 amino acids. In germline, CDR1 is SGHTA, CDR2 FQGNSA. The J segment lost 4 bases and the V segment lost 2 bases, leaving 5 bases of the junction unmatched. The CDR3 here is CASSLFRTSAETQYF. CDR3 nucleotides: TGTGCCAGCAGCTTATTTCGGACTAGCGCAGAGACCCAGTACTTC.